The rows below give T cell receptor beta chains drawn from one sample of a study of blood T cells in healthy people across ages. TCRdb reprocessed the 5' RACE reads with MiXCR, giving one entry per CDR3 protein. This table holds about 730,000 distinct CDR3 sequences, around 40% found once. The sample taken for sequencing was blood. The receptors were gathered from a woman aged 60 to 75 in good health. Both conserved end residues are part of each CDR3. Fields, in order: D gene, clone size, V gene, J gene, CDR3 protein, CDR3 DNA. A D gene is named only where the DNA matches it firmly. Rows may omit the clone size; those that give it use once, few, many or a size class.

.	.	TRBV21-1	TRBJ2-7	CASSTTGVRDPYEQYF	TGTGCCAGCAGCACTACAGGGGTCCGAGACCCCTACGAGCAGTACTTC
.	many	TRBV29-1	TRBJ2-1	CSVDPYNEQFF	TGCAGCGTTGATCCCTACAATGAGCAGTTCTTC
.	.	TRBV6-2/TRBV6-3	TRBJ1-1	CASTVGGSNTEAFF	TGTGCCAGCACCGTGGGAGGGTCGAACACTGAAGCTTTCTTT
.	many	TRBV2	TRBJ1-2	CASRAEGWSGYTF	TGTGCCAGCAGGGCGGAAGGGTGGAGTGGCTACACCTTC
.	few	TRBV10-2	TRBJ1-5	CASSGSREPQHF	TGCGCCAGCAGTGGATCCAGGGAGCCCCAGCATTTT
TRBD1	.	TRBV11-2	TRBJ1-5	CASSSGGIGGNQPQHF	TGTGCCAGCAGCTCAGGGGGCATAGGGGGCAATCAGCCCCAGCATTTT
.	.	TRBV9	TRBJ1-5	CASSVDSGEHQPQHF	TGTGCCAGCAGCGTAGATTCAGGGGAGCATCAGCCCCAGCATTTT
.	.	TRBV20-1	TRBJ2-1	CSHLGEGWYNEQFF	TGCAGTCACCTCGGAGAGGGGTGGTACAATGAGCAGTTCTTC
TRBD1	.	TRBV7-2	TRBJ2-6	CASSSRDRVDSGANVLTF	TGTGCCAGCAGCTCCAGGGACAGGGTGGACTCTGGGGCCAACGTCCTGACTTTC
TRBD1	.	TRBV7-9	TRBJ2-3	CASSFPYGRDRESTDTQYF	TGTGCCAGCAGCTTTCCTTACGGCAGGGACAGGGAGTCAACAGATACGCAGTATTTT
TRBD2	many	TRBV30	TRBJ2-1	CAWDSGRGNEQFF	TGTGCCTGGGATAGCGGGAGAGGCAATGAGCAGTTCTTC
.	.	TRBV5-1	TRBJ2-1	CASSMDGTYNEQFF	TGCGCCAGCAGCATGGACGGGACCTACAATGAGCAGTTCTTC
TRBD2	many	TRBV4-3	TRBJ2-1	CASSQETGGYNEQFF	TGCGCCAGCAGCCAAGAAACGGGAGGCTACAATGAGCAGTTCTTC
TRBD2	.	TRBV29-1	TRBJ2-5	CSVAGGGSGVQETRYF	TGCAGCGTTGCCGGGGGGGGTAGCGGGGTCCAAGAGACCCGGTACTTC
.	few	TRBV20-1	TRBJ2-1	CSASTLASLAWAREDNEQFF	TGCAGTGCTAGTACTCTTGCTAGCCTCGCCTGGGCGCGCGAGGACAATGAGCAGTTCTTC
TRBD2	once	TRBV20-1	TRBJ2-3	CSARLADTDTQYF	TGCAGTGCTCGACTAGCGGACACAGATACGCAGTATTTT
.	.	TRBV7-2	TRBJ2-1	CASYRDQGNEQFF	TGTGCCAGCTATAGGGACCAGGGGAATGAGCAGTTCTTC
.	.	TRBV11-2	TRBJ2-1	CASSLAGSVSGNEQFF	TGTGCCAGCAGCTTAGCGGGATCAGTGTCAGGCAATGAGCAGTTCTTC
TRBD1	many	TRBV25-1	TRBJ2-1	CASKTGGSYNEQFF	TGTGCCAGCAAAACAGGGGGCTCCTACAATGAGCAGTTCTTC
TRBD2	.	TRBV5-1	TRBJ2-3	CASSPGTGTSGSRSHSTDTQYF	TGCGCCAGCAGCCCCGGAACCGGGACTAGCGGATCCCGGAGCCATAGCACAGATACGCAGTATTTT
TRBD1	.	TRBV7-3	TRBJ1-1	CASSESGGHAFF	TGTGCCAGCAGCGAATCAGGGGGGCACGCTTTCTTT
.	.	TRBV20-1	TRBJ2-4	CSARGQGSAKNIQYF	TGCAGTGCTAGAGGGCAAGGTTCAGCCAAAAACATTCAGTACTTC
.	.	TRBV12-3/TRBV12-4	TRBJ1-5	CASSPNNRAGQPQHF	TGTGCCAGCAGCCCTAACAACAGGGCAGGGCAGCCCCAGCATTTT
.	few	TRBV4-2	TRBJ2-3	CASSKVGADTQYF	TGTGCTAGCAGCAAGGTTGGGGCAGATACGCAGTATTTT
TRBD2	.	TRBV29-1	TRBJ2-5	CSVEERGGLETQYF	TGCAGCGTTGAAGAACGGGGGGGACTAGAGACCCAGTACTTC
.	.	TRBV5-5	TRBJ2-7	CASSVGNTYEQYF	TGTGCCAGCAGCGTGGGCAACACCTACGAGCAGTACTTC
.	.	TRBV7-9	TRBJ1-1	CASSRRGTEAFF	TGTGCCAGCAGCAGAAGGGGGACTGAAGCTTTCTTT
.	few	TRBV6-5	TRBJ1-2	CASRRISNYGYTF	TGTGCCAGCAGACGAATATCTAACTATGGCTACACCTTC
.	.	TRBV5-1	TRBJ1-6	CASSQRTADNSPLHF	TGCGCCAGCAGCCAAAGGACAGCGGATAATTCACCCCTCCACTTT
TRBD1	.	TRBV5-6	TRBJ1-2	CASSPQQGFHGYTF	TGTGCCAGCAGCCCACAACAGGGGTTTCATGGCTACACCTTC
.	few	TRBV28	TRBJ2-7	CASMRDIKVLYF	TGTGCCAGCATGCGAGATATTAAAGTTTTGTACTTC
.	few	TRBV3-1	TRBJ2-4	CASSHAGTAFGKNIQYF	TGTGCCAGCAGCCATGCTGGGACGGCCTTTGGCAAAAACATTCAGTACTTC
TRBD1	few	TRBV7-3	TRBJ2-1	CASSLRGTGATSGQFF	TGTGCCAGCAGCTTAAGAGGGACAGGGGCCACCTCGGGGCAGTTCTTC
.	once	TRBV10-3	TRBJ2-1	CAISESGGAFDKQFF	TGTGCCATCAGTGAGTCTGGAGGGGCCTTCGATAAGCAGTTCTTC
TRBD2	few	TRBV3-1	TRBJ2-3	CASSLSSGGATDTQYF	TGTGCCAGCAGTCTCAGCAGCGGGGGTGCCACAGATACGCAGTATTTT
TRBD1	many	TRBV12-3/TRBV12-4	TRBJ1-2	CASSQDRVGGYTF	TGTGCCAGCAGCCAGGACAGGGTGGGTGGCTACACCTTC
.	few	TRBV15	TRBJ2-3	CATSRGGDTQYF	TGTGCCACCAGCAGAGGCGGAGATACGCAGTATTTT